A selection of T cell receptor beta chains follows, all from one sample in a study of blood T cell repertoires in COVID-19. Generated by immunoSEQ multiplex PCR, the TCRdb table keeps only in-frame clones and is missing some. The table shows roughly 200,000 clones, with 84% occurring only once. Sequences were obtained from peripheral blood. The receptors derive from a man aged 45-60 years with active or convalescent COVID-19. Both conserved end residues are part of each CDR3. D genes are given only for firm matches. Only part of the rows carry a size: once, few, many, or a class if the clone is expanded.

V gene	clone size	J gene	D gene	CDR3 protein	CDR3 DNA
TRBV29-1	-	TRBJ2-3	TRBD2	CSVEQAGDGDTQYF	TGCAGCGTTGAACAGGCGGGGGACGGGGATACGCAGTATTTT
TRBV7-9	-	TRBJ2-1	TRBD1	CASSKTGVSSYNEQFF	TGTGCCAGCAGCAAGACAGGGGTTAGCTCCTACAATGAGCAGTTCTTC
TRBV4-1	-	TRBJ1-5	-	CASSQGTGIQPQHF	TGCGCCAGCAGCCAAGGGACTGGCATTCAGCCCCAGCATTTT
TRBV28	once	TRBJ1-1	TRBD1	CASGQGAKNTEAFF	TGTGCCAGCGGACAGGGGGCCAAGAACACTGAAGCTTTCTTT
TRBV7-9	-	TRBJ1-2	TRBD1	CASRSGTGSNYGYTF	TGTGCCAGCAGATCCGGGACAGGGTCTAACTATGGCTACACCTTC
TRBV27	-	TRBJ1-1	-	CASSLLGRGNTEAFF	TGTGCCAGCAGTTTACTCGGCAGGGGAAACACTGAAGCTTTCTTT
TRBV5-6	-	TRBJ1-5	TRBD1	CASSSQGEWQPQHF	TGTGCCAGCAGCTCCCAGGGGGAGTGGCAGCCCCAGCATTTT
TRBV2	-	TRBJ1-2	TRBD1	CASVERTGLQGYTF	TGTGCCAGCGTGGAGAGGACAGGTCTGCAAGGCTACACCTTC
TRBV5-6	-	TRBJ1-3	-	CASSLVRHRSSGNTIYF	TGTGCCAGCAGCTTGGTCAGACACAGGTCCTCTGGAAACACCATATATTTT
TRBV30	-	TRBJ1-5	TRBD1	CAWSDRGNQPQHF	TGTGCCTGGAGCGACAGGGGGAATCAGCCCCAGCATTTT
TRBV19	-	TRBJ2-1	TRBD1	CASSIRTGARIEQFF	TGTGCCAGTAGTATTCGGACAGGGGCACGAATTGAGCAGTTCTTC
TRBV4-1	-	TRBJ2-6	-	CASSQAHPGANVLTF	TGCGCCAGCAGCCAGGCCCACCCGGGAGCCAACGTCCTGACTTTC
TRBV5-1	-	TRBJ2-3	-	CASSLEGGLSTDTQYF	TGCGCCAGCAGCTTGGAAGGCGGGCTTAGCACAGATACGCAGTATTTT
TRBV20-1	once	TRBJ2-3	TRBD2	CSASFPSGGRISADTQYF	TGCAGTGCTAGTTTCCCTAGCGGGGGGCGTATTTCCGCAGATACGCAGTATTTT
TRBV6-5	-	TRBJ2-7	TRBD1	CASSLRTGLYEQYF	TGTGCCAGCAGCCTGAGGACAGGGCTCTACGAGCAGTACTTC
TRBV30	-	TRBJ1-4	TRBD1	CAWTGGREKLFF	TGTGCCTGGACAGGGGGCAGGGAAAAACTGTTTTTT
TRBV18	-	TRBJ2-2	-	CASSQLTPRVENTGELFF	TGTGCCAGCTCTCAACTTACACCCAGGGTGGAGAACACCGGGGAGCTGTTTTTT
TRBV6-1	-	TRBJ1-6	TRBD1	CASSDALQGPNNSPLHF	TGTGCCAGCAGTGATGCCTTACAGGGGCCCAATAATTCACCCCTCCACTTT
TRBV2	once	TRBJ1-1	-	CASSEWVGREAEAFF	TGTGCCAGCAGTGAATGGGTGGGCAGGGAGGCTGAAGCTTTCTTT
TRBV29-1	-	TRBJ2-1	TRBD2	CSVGGGEENEQFF	TGCAGCGTTGGGGGAGGGGAGGAGAATGAGCAGTTCTTC
TRBV27	-	TRBJ2-1	TRBD2	CASSQMGLAGANEQFF	TGTGCCAGCAGCCAGATGGGACTAGCGGGGGCCAATGAGCAGTTCTTC
TRBV10-3	-	TRBJ1-1	-	CAISEPGKGGTEAFF	TGTGCCATCAGTGAACCCGGGAAAGGGGGCACTGAAGCTTTCTTT
TRBV5-1	-	TRBJ2-2	-	CASSLAGQTGELFF	TGCGCCAGCAGCTTGGCCGGACAGACCGGGGAGCTGTTTTTT
TRBV10-1	-	TRBJ2-2	-	CASSCLRELFF	TGCGCCAGCAGTTGTCTTCGGGAGCTGTTTTTT
TRBV12-5	-	TRBJ2-1	-	CASGTGSRGFF	TGTGCTAGTGGTACCGGGTCCCGCGGGTTCTTC
TRBV7-2	-	TRBJ2-1	-	CASSLRGGYNEQFF	TGTGCCAGCAGCTTGAGGGGGGGCTACAATGAGCAGTTCTTC
TRBV10-3	-	TRBJ2-7	TRBD2	CAIREEGLAGYEQYF	TGTGCCATCAGGGAGGAGGGACTAGCGGGCTACGAGCAGTACTTC
TRBV4-1	-	TRBJ2-3	TRBD1	CASSQATGDGADTQYF	TGCGCCAGCAGCCAGGCAACAGGGGATGGGGCAGATACGCAGTATTTT
TRBV5-1	-	TRBJ1-2	-	CASSLTGVDYGYTF	TGCGCCAGCAGCTTGACGGGGGTGGACTATGGCTACACCTTC
TRBV7-8	once	TRBJ1-1	TRBD1	CASSLAAAGGSVMNTEAFF	TGTGCCAGCAGCTTAGCGGCGGCAGGGGGAAGTGTAATGAACACTGAAGCTTTCTTT
TRBV5-5	once	TRBJ2-6	-	CASSSLGISGANVLTF	TGTGCCAGCAGCTCCCTAGGTATCTCTGGGGCCAACGTCCTGACTTTC
TRBV30	-	TRBJ1-6	-	CAWSPSGVSPLHF	TGTGCCTGGAGTCCATCAGGGGTGTCACCCCTCCACTTT
TRBV7-9	-	TRBJ1-1	TRBD1	CASSLGYRQGADTEAFF	TGTGCCAGCAGCCTCGGATACCGACAGGGGGCGGACACTGAAGCTTTCTTT
TRBV6-6	-	TRBJ1-6	-	CASSSNRGTSPLHF	TGTGCCAGCAGTTCAAATAGGGGGACGTCACCCCTCCACTTT
TRBV7-8	-	TRBJ1-2	-	CASSLGGFDGYTF	TGTGCCAGCAGCTTAGGAGGGTTCGATGGCTACACCTTC
TRBV12-3/TRBV12-4	-	TRBJ1-2	-	CASSLRRGYGYTF	TGTGCCAGCAGTTTACGCAGGGGCTATGGCTACACCTTC
TRBV30	-	TRBJ1-4	-	CAWSVQIREKLFF	TGTGCCTGGAGTGTACAGATACGAGAAAAACTGTTTTTT
TRBV6-6	-	TRBJ1-2	-	CASSYSDDQGGGYTF	TGTGCCAGCAGTTACTCGGATGATCAGGGAGGAGGCTACACCTTC
TRBV15	few	TRBJ1-5	-	CATGADNQPQHF	TGTGCCACCGGGGCGGACAATCAGCCCCAGCATTTT
TRBV3-1/TRBV3-2	-	TRBJ2-3	TRBD2	CASSQDVPSGVTDTQYF	TGTGCCAGCAGCCAAGATGTCCCTAGCGGGGTCACAGATACGCAGTATTTT
TRBV3-1/TRBV3-2	-	TRBJ1-2	-	CASSPTSTSNYGYTF	TGTGCCAGCAGCCCCACCTCGACAAGTAACTATGGCTACACCTTC
TRBV4-1	-	TRBJ2-7	TRBD2	CASSLTGTSGGSSYEQYF	TGCGCCAGCAGCCTCACCGGGACTAGCGGGGGGTCCTCCTACGAGCAGTACTTC
TRBV3-1/TRBV3-2	few	TRBJ2-7	-	CASSQASPMTLPQYF	TGTGCCAGCAGCCAAGCTTCACCCATGACTCTACCGCAGTACTTC
TRBV7-9	-	TRBJ2-3	-	CASSFPPLQRTSTDTQYF	TGTGCCAGCAGCTTCCCGCCACTACAACGTACTAGCACAGATACGCAGTATTTT
TRBV5-1	-	TRBJ2-3	TRBD2	CASSLAGASTDTQYF	TGCGCCAGCAGCTTAGCGGGGGCTAGCACAGATACGCAGTATTTT
TRBV21-1	-	TRBJ2-2	-	CASSKLGFTGELFF	TGTGCCAGCAGCAAACTAGGCTTTACCGGGGAGCTGTTTTTT
TRBV29-1	-	TRBJ2-7	TRBD1	CSGQTGLEQYF	TGCAGCGGACAGACAGGGTTAGAGCAGTACTTC
TRBV30	once	TRBJ2-3	-	CAWSVGGLGTDTQYF	TGTGCCTGGAGTGTTGGAGGGCTGGGCACAGATACGCAGTATTTT
TRBV6-5	-	TRBJ1-1	TRBD1	CATRTGEATEAFF	TGTGCCACCCGGACAGGGGAGGCGACTGAAGCTTTCTTT
TRBV27	few	TRBJ2-1	-	CASSWGDGQFF	TGTGCCAGCAGTTGGGGGGACGGGCAGTTCTTC
TRBV19	-	TRBJ1-1	-	CASSLDTTNTEAFF	TGTGCCAGTAGTTTGGACACAACGAACACTGAAGCTTTCTTT
TRBV18	-	TRBJ1-3	-	CASSSDMAGNTIYF	TGTGCCAGCTCATCGGACATGGCTGGAAACACCATATATTTT
TRBV28	-	TRBJ2-7	-	CASSPRWEQYF	TGTGCCAGCAGTCCGAGATGGGAGCAGTACTTC
TRBV12-3/TRBV12-4	-	TRBJ1-1	-	CASSFRGGEAFF	TGTGCCAGCAGTTTCCGAGGGGGTGAAGCTTTCTTT
TRBV14	-	TRBJ2-7	-	CASSQGPGQYF	TGTGCCAGCAGCCAAGGACCGGGGCAGTACTTC
TRBV30	-	TRBJ1-4	TRBD1	CARTDRGTNEKLFF	TGTGCCCGTACTGACAGGGGAACTAATGAAAAACTGTTTTTT
TRBV5-1	-	TRBJ1-2	TRBD1	CASSSPRPGDSGYTF	TGCGCCAGCAGCTCCCCTCGGCCAGGGGACAGTGGCTACACCTTC
TRBV7-6	-	TRBJ2-2	TRBD2	CASSVAVSGGAGTGELFF	TGTGCCAGCAGCGTAGCTGTTAGCGGGGGGGCTGGCACCGGGGAGCTGTTTTTT
TRBV7-2	once	TRBJ2-7	-	CASRLGGTYREQYF	TGTGCCAGCAGGTTAGGGGGGACATATCGCGAGCAGTACTTC